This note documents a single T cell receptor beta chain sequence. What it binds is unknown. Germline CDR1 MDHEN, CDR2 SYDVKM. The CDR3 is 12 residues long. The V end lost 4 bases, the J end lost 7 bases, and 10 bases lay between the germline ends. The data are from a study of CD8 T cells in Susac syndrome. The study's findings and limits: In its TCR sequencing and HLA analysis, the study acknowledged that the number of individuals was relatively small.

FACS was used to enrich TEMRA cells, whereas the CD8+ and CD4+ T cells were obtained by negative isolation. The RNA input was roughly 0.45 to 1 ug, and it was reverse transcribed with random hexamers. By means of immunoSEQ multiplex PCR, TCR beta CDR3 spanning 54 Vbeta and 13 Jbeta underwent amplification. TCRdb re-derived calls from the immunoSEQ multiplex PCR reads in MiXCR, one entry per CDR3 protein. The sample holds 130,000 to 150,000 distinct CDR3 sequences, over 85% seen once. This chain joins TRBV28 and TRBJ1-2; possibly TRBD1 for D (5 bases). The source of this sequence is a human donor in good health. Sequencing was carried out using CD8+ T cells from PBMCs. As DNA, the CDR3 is TGTGCCAGCAGTTCGGAGCAGGGTGGCTACACCTTC. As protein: CASSSEQGGYTF.